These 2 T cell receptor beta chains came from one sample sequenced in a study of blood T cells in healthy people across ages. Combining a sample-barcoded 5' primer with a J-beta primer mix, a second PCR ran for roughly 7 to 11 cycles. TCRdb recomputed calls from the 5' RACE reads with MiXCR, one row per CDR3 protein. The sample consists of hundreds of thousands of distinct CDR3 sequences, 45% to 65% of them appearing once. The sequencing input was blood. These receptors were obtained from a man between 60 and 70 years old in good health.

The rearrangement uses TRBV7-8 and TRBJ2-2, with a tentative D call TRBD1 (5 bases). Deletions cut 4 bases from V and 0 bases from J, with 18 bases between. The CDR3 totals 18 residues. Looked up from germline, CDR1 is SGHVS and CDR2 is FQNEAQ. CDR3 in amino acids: CASSSPQGGRPNTGELFF. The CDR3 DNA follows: TGTGCCAGCAGCTCCCCCCAGGGTGGTAGGCCGAACACCGGGGAGCTGTTTTTT. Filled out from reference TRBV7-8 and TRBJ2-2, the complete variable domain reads GAGVSQSPRYKVAKRGQDVALRCDPISGHVSLFWYQQALGQGPEFLTYFQNEAQLDKSGLPSDRFFAERPEGSVSTLKIQRTQQEDSAVYLCASSSPQGGRPNTGELFFGEGSRLTVL.

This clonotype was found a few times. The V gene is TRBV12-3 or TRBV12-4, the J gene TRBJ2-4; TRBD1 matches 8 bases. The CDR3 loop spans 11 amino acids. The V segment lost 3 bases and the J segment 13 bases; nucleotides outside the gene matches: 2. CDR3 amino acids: CASSLGTGQYF. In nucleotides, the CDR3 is TGTGCCAGCAGTTTGGGGACAGGACAGTACTTC.